This T cell receptor (beta chain) derives from a study of cytomegalovirus exposure and HLA in healthy donors. Study summary: Roughly 89 million unique TCR sequences came from HLA-typed donors in an early release. Regarding the study as a whole: Most subjects' HLA-A and HLA-B alleles were reportedly predicted from TCR beta sequences. A likely sequencing artifact accounted for one observed cluster of highly shared sequence variants. Later analysis identified a missense DCLRE1C variant that was linked to TCR beta V- and J-gene trimming.

PCR amplification relied on 60 Vbeta primers (plus 13 Jbeta primers). Produced via immunoSEQ multiplex PCR; TCRdb's table is partial and in-frame only. This repertoire shows tens of thousands of clones, roughly 79% found once; its top ten account for around 1.9%. Trimming removed 1 base from V and 2 bases from J; junction bases left unmatched: 9. This CDR3 spans 17 amino acids. The V gene's germline CDR1 is SGHVS and CDR2 FQNEAQ. To note about this clone: Its matching antigen is unknown.

Sequenced input: PBMCs. The TCR sequence derives from a woman aged 30 to 39 in good health and CMV-seronegative. The chain couples TRBV7-8 to TRBJ1-1, with 8 bases fitting TRBD1. CDR3 loop: CASSLDPGQAKNTEAFF. CDR3 DNA: TGTGCCAGCAGCTTAGACCCGGGACAGGCGAAAAACACTGAAGCTTTCTTT.